This is a list of T cell receptor beta chains from one sample in a study of CD4 T cells in relation to SARS-CoV-2 and coronaviruses. No antigen is known for these receptors. The assay was immunoSEQ multiplex PCR, and TCRdb's table has in-frame clones only and misses some. The sample lists tens of thousands of clones, 70% to 80% occurring once. Sample: CD4+ T cells from PBMCs, cultured in vitro. These receptors came from a human donor in good health. Both conserved end residues are part of each CDR3. Fields, in order: CDR3 protein, D gene, V gene. A D gene is named only where the DNA matches it firmly.

CDR3: CASSQIYEQYF; D: -; V: TRBV3-1/TRBV3-2
CDR3: CATSRTSDKSDTQYF; D: TRBD2; V: TRBV24-1
CDR3: CASGLGTSNSPLHF; D: -; V: TRBV12-5
CDR3: CASSLGQGGAETQYF; D: -; V: TRBV5-6
CDR3: CASSPRRGAYEQYF; D: TRBD2; V: TRBV19
CDR3: CASSYSWANTGELFF; D: -; V: TRBV6-5
CDR3: CASRRDSANTGELFF; D: -; V: TRBV28
CDR3: CASSELPGGRSYEQYF; D: -; V: TRBV6-1
CDR3: CATSDAPAGDTQYF; D: -; V: TRBV24-1
CDR3: CASSLRGGAGEETQYF; D: -; V: TRBV5-6
CDR3: CASSVAPQGRDITDTQYF; D: -; V: TRBV9
CDR3: CASGLGLSGEKLFF; D: -; V: TRBV12-5
CDR3: CAWRMGPKGGRRSGELFF; D: -; V: TRBV30
CDR3: CASSQGQEGTDTQYF; D: TRBD1; V: TRBV7-9
CDR3: CASSPGQNTGELFF; D: -; V: TRBV10-1
CDR3: CATSTRGEYEQYF; D: -; V: TRBV15
CDR3: CASSEGLLAGGQETQYF; D: TRBD2; V: TRBV25-1
CDR3: CASLKGLAGRESSYNEQFF; D: TRBD2; V: TRBV7-9
CDR3: CASSISEGRTEAFF; D: -; V: TRBV19
CDR3: CASSITENTEAFF; D: -; V: TRBV11-2
CDR3: CAISAGLYEQYF; D: -; V: TRBV10-3
CDR3: CASSKEKGLKDTEAFF; D: -; V: TRBV21-1
CDR3: CAISELSGGVITGELFF; D: -; V: TRBV10-3
CDR3: CASSLGQGLGNYGYTF; D: TRBD1; V: TRBV27
CDR3: CASSLDGTNTGELFF; D: -; V: TRBV5-1
CDR3: CASSVGTGLSTDTQYF; D: TRBD1; V: TRBV6-1
CDR3: CASSQVGRAQYF; D: -; V: TRBV3-1/TRBV3-2
CDR3: CASSLISQETQYF; D: -; V: TRBV5-1
CDR3: CATSRAPGYEQYF; D: -; V: TRBV15
CDR3: CASSPQISGANVLTF; D: -; V: TRBV7-2
CDR3: CASSERGTYSYEQYF; D: -; V: TRBV2
CDR3: CATTSGSTDTQYF; D: TRBD2; V: TRBV10-3
CDR3: CASSLAPSQDSYEQYF; D: -; V: TRBV5-1
CDR3: CASTLEGYSGNTIYF; D: -; V: TRBV6-5
CDR3: CASSLVGPPGIGYTF; D: -; V: TRBV11-2
CDR3: CASSLGGYGYTF; D: -; V: TRBV14
CDR3: CASSLRGLAGVTDTQYF; D: TRBD2; V: TRBV5-1
CDR3: CAGLLGGTEAFF; D: -; V: TRBV30
CDR3: CASSGTGSTNEKLFF; D: -; V: TRBV5-1
CDR3: CASSEAGGSYEQYF; D: TRBD1; V: TRBV6-1
CDR3: CASSPERAGSYEQYF; D: -; V: TRBV18